Listed here is a single TCR beta chain. What it recognizes is unknown. The CDR3 extends over 14 amino acids. V lost 5 bases and J lost 3, with 11 bases in between. Germline loops: CDR1 SEHNR, CDR2 FQNEAQ (reference sequence). TCRdb passed the reads through MiXCR, listing each CDR3 protein once. Among 20,000 to 25,000 distinct CDR3 sequences, roughly two fifths were seen once, and the ten largest hold just under 95%. The data are from a study of T cell repertoires in cytomegalovirus infection. Turning to the study itself: CMV infection together with matching HLA type was indicated by public TCR beta signatures.

Study-level points and caveats: The study identified carriers of CMV plus the relevant HLA from cumulative public TCR beta family frequency. The ex vivo response showed dominance by HLA-C-restricted CMV-specific TCR beta clonotypes.

V and J are TRBV7-9 and TRBJ1-5, with D uncertain. This clonotype was sampled from a human donor in good health (CMV status not recorded). Some clones in this sample may be carry-over from other donors' samples. Sequences were derived from CD8+ T cells from cultured PBMCs, sampled from culture after CMV antigen stimulation. This CDR3 is CASSHSEFNQPQHF. The CDR3 DNA sequence: TGTGCCAGCAGCCACAGTGAATTCAATCAGCCCCAGCATTTT.